Presented here are 22 T cell receptor beta chains from one specimen sequenced in a study of blood T cell repertoires in COVID-19. TCRdb's copy holds only in-frame clones and misses some; the assay was immunoSEQ multiplex PCR. The sample carries 50,000 to 75,000 clones, roughly 75% recorded once. Sequenced input: peripheral blood. These receptors all come from a man aged 55-75 years with COVID-19, enrolled during active disease.

The rearrangement uses TRBV5-1 and TRBJ2-1, with TRBD2 identical over 8 bases. This CDR3 has 15 residues. The junction had 13 bases not matched to a gene; V was cut back by 5 bases and J by 9 bases. Germline CDR1 and CDR2: SGHRS and YFSETQ. CDR3 sequence: CASSPAGVISSEQFF. CDR3 coding DNA: TGCGCCAGCAGTCCAGCGGGAGTCATCTCTTCTGAGCAGTTCTTC.

The chain employs TRBV2 and TRBJ2-7; 11 positions agree with TRBD1. The CDR3 loop spans 13 amino acids. From germline, CDR1 is SNHLY and CDR2 FYNNEI. The V segment lost 10 bases and the J segment 7 bases; nucleotides outside the gene matches: 9. The CDR3 region has the DNA TGTGCCACCCAAGGGACAGGGGGGGCGGAGCAGTACTTC. It is translated as CATQGTGGAEQYF.

The J gene is TRBJ1-2, the V gene TRBV7-9; D is unresolved. This CDR3 comprises 12 residues. Per germline, CDR1 SEHNR and CDR2 FQNEAQ (reference sequence). V was shortened by 2 bases and J by 5 bases, with 6 bases between the two germline ends. DNA for the CDR3: TGTGCCAGCAGCTTAACGGGGTATGGCTACACCTTC. As protein: CASSLTGYGYTF.

This clone has only one observation. The V gene is TRBV11-3, the J gene TRBJ2-5; D is undetermined. V was shortened by 4 bases and J by 10 bases, with 10 bases between the two germline ends. Germline CDR1 is SGHNT and CDR2 is YENEEA. This CDR3 is 11 amino acids long. The chain's CDR3 is CASSSRDIQYF. The DNA of the CDR3 is TGTGCCAGCAGCTCCCGAGACATCCAGTACTTC.

The chain combines TRBV25-1 with TRBJ2-7; the D gene is possibly TRBD2 (6 bases). The V end was cut by 6 bases, the J end by 5 bases, with 17 bases between. This CDR3 is built from 14 residues. The germline CDR1 and CDR2 sequences are MGHDK and SYGVNS. CDR3 residues: CASSKGRRRDEQYF. Here the CDR3 DNA reads TGTGCCAGCAGCAAAGGACGGAGGAGGGACGAGCAGTACTTC.

V usage is TRBV5-1 and J usage is TRBJ2-7, with TRBD2 matching 11 bases. Germline loops: CDR1 SGHRS, CDR2 YFSETQ. This CDR3 is 17 amino acids long. V lost 0 bases, J lost 2 bases, and 7 bases stayed unmatched. The CDR3 region has the DNA TGCGCCAGCAGCTTGGCCGTAGATAGCGGGGGGGCCTACGAGCAGTACTTC. This sequence encodes CASSLAVDSGGAYEQYF.

In DNA, the CDR3 is TGTGCCAGCAGCCGCCCGGGGGGCCGTATCAATGAGCAGTTCTTC. As protein: CASSRPGGRINEQFF. This chain links TRBV7-2 with TRBJ2-1, with D possibly being TRBD2 (7 bases). The CDR3 length is 15 residues. Trimming removed 5 bases at V and 6 bases at J, with 17 bases between. CDR1 and CDR2 from the germline V gene are SGHTA and FQGNSA.

The chain carries TRBV18 and TRBJ2-7; the D gene is possibly TRBD1 (6 bases). CDR3 length: 14 residues. The ends were cut back, 5 bases at V and 1 base at J, with 12 bases in the middle. Germline V gene lookup returns CDR1 KGHSH and CDR2 LQKENI. DNA of the CDR3: TGTGCCAGCTCAACCCCACAGGGATCCTACGAGCAGTACTTC. It codes for CASSTPQGSYEQYF.

The chain combines TRBV30 with TRBJ1-1; weak D call: TRBD1 (6 bases). Germline assignment: CDR1 GTSNPN and CDR2 SVGIG (reference sequence). Trimming removed 5 bases at V and 4 bases at J, with 17 bases between. The CDR3 covers 14 residues. The CDR3 sequence is CAWGAMGAATEAFF. The CDR3 region has the DNA TGTGCCTGGGGCGCGATGGGGGCAGCCACTGAAGCTTTCTTT.

This clone was seen just once. This chain links TRBV27 with TRBJ1-2; D may be TRBD1 (6 bases). Germline loops: CDR1 MNHEY, CDR2 SMNVEV (reference sequence). This CDR3 spans 12 amino acids. The V gene lost 8 bases and the J gene lost 7 bases, with 14 bases spanning the gap. The CDR3 sequence is CASAYRDGGYTF. In nucleotides, the CDR3 is TGTGCCAGCGCCTACAGGGATGGTGGCTACACCTTC.

The V call is TRBV7-2, the J call TRBJ2-3; possible D gene TRBD2, 7 bases. The CDR3 loop spans 15 amino acids. The germline V gene has CDR1 SGHTA and CDR2 FQGNSA. V dropped 5 bases and J dropped 1 base, with 13 bases sitting between them. CDR3 bases: TGTGCCAGCAGCCCCGGGGAGGGGGGCACAGATACGCAGTATTTT. As protein: CASSPGEGGTDTQYF. Using reference TRBV7-2 and TRBJ2-3 for the parts outside the CDR3, the full variable domain is GAGVSQSPSNKVTEKGKDVELRCDPISGHTALYWYRQSLGQGLEFLIYFQGNSAPDKSGLPSDRFSAERTGGSVSTLTIQRTQQEDSAVYLCASSPGEGGTDTQYFGPGTRLTVL.

V gene TRBV2 combines with J gene TRBJ1-5, with 7 bases fitting TRBD1. The germline V gene has CDR1 SNHLY and CDR2 FYNNEI. With V trimmed by 8 bases and J by 4 bases, 5 bases remained unmatched. CDR3 size: 13 residues. The CDR3 DNA is TGTGCCAGCTCCCGGGACAGAAATCAGCCCCAGCATTTT. This translates into CASSRDRNQPQHF.

In the case of this clone: The junction departs from germline at one end; a sequencing error may be responsible. This chain joins TRBV4-2 and TRBJ2-7; unclear D gene. CDR3 length equals 13 residues. From germline, CDR1 is LGHNA and CDR2 YNFKEQ. Here the CDR3 reads CASTQRLGEEQYF. In DNA form, the CDR3 reads TGTGCCAGCACCCAACGGTTGGGCGAGGAGCAGTACTTC.

V and J are TRBV5-1 and TRBJ1-1; D possibly corresponds to TRBD1 (6 bases). Germline CDR1 SGHRS, CDR2 YFSETQ. The CDR3 has 14 amino acids. V was shortened by 8 bases and J by 4 bases, with 18 bases between the two germline ends. CDR3 sequence (DNA): TGCGCCAGTAACAGGGATGTGGATAGCACTGAAGCTTTCTTT. Translation gives CASNRDVDSTEAFF.

This chain uses TRBV9 with TRBJ2-3; 7 positions match TRBD1. With V trimmed by 4 bases and J by 0 bases, 5 bases remained unmatched. CDR3 length equals 15 residues. Per germline, CDR1 SGDLS and CDR2 YYNGEE. CDR3 nucleotide sequence: TGTGCCAGCAGCCTGCAGGGGGAGAGCACAGATACGCAGTATTTT. Its protein is CASSLQGESTDTQYF.

The V gene is TRBV27, the J gene TRBJ2-5; possible D gene TRBD2, 5 bases. There are 14 residues in the CDR3. CDR1 and CDR2 from the germline V gene are MNHEY and SMNVEV (reference sequence). V lost 7 bases and J lost 3, with 15 bases in between. The CDR3 DNA sequence: TGTGCCAGCACATTACGGCGGGCCGAAGAGACCCAGTACTTC. Translated: CASTLRRAEETQYF.

This clone has ten or more counts. The sample holds other DNA sequences that translate to the same CDR3. The V gene is TRBV6-1, the J gene TRBJ1-2; no reliable D call. V lost 2 bases to trimming and J lost 8 bases, with 6 bases between them. The CDR3 is 11 residues long. Germline V gene lookup returns CDR1 MNHNS and CDR2 SASEGT. The CDR3 nucleotides read TGTGCCAGCAGTGAAAGCCTAGGCTACACCTTC. It codes for CASSESLGYTF.

The V gene is TRBV19, the J gene TRBJ2-2, with D possibly being TRBD2 (6 bases). CDR1 is LNHDA, CDR2 SQIVND, per germline (reference sequence). The CDR3 length is 15 residues. The V gene lost 3 bases and the J gene lost 5 bases, with 13 bases spanning the gap. The CDR3, as DNA: TGTGCCAGTAGTATGGGGCTAGCGACAACCGGGGAGCTGTTTTTT. Its protein product is CASSMGLATTGELFF.

The chain has TRBV6-5 and TRBJ2-2; D remains unclear. V lost 8 bases and J lost 8, with 9 bases in between. The CDR3 is 11 residues long. Germline V CDR1 and CDR2: MNHEY, SVGAGI. CDR3 region: CASRIGGELFF. The CDR3 nucleotides are TGTGCCAGCCGGATCGGGGGGGAGCTGTTTTTT.

This chain uses TRBV11-1 with TRBJ2-1; TRBD1 matches at 7 bases. This CDR3 has 16 residues. Germline CDR1 is SGHAT and CDR2 is FQDESV (reference sequence). V lost 5 bases to trimming and J lost 3 bases; unmatched junction nucleotides: 10. The CDR3 nucleotides are TGTGCCAGCAGCCCGGTTACAGGGGATTTCTACAATGAGCAGTTCTTC. Its translation is CASSPVTGDFYNEQFF.

This chain joins TRBV6-1 and TRBJ2-5; TRBD2 matches at 11 bases. The CDR3 runs to 14 residues. Unmatched junction bases numbered 0, after V lost 1 base and J lost 5 bases. CDR1 MNHNS and CDR2 SASEGT come from the germline V gene. CDR3 protein: CASSEVAGGETQYF. CDR3 nucleotides: TGTGCCAGCAGTGAAGTAGCGGGAGGGGAGACCCAGTACTTC.

This chain connects TRBV4-1 to TRBJ1-1, with a possible D match to TRBD1 (5 bases). The germline V gene encodes CDR1 MGHRA and CDR2 YSYEKL. The CDR3 totals 13 residues. V lost 1 base, J lost 4 bases, and 7 bases lay in between. The CDR3 DNA reads TGCGCCAGCAGCCAAGTCGGGGGCACTGAAGCTTTCTTT. Translated: CASSQVGGTEAFF.